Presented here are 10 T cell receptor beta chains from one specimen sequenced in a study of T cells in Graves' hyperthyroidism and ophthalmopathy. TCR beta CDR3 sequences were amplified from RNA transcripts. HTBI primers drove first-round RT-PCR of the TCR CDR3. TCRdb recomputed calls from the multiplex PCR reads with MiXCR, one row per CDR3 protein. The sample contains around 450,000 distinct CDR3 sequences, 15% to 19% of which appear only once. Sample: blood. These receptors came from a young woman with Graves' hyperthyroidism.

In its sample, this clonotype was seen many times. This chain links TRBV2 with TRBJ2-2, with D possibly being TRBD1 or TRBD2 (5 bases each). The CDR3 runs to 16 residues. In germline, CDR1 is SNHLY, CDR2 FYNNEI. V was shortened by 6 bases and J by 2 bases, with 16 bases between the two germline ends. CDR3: CASSPGSGPNTGELFF. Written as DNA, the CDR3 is TGTGCCAGCAGCCCCGGTTCGGGGCCCAACACCGGGGAGCTGTTTTTT.

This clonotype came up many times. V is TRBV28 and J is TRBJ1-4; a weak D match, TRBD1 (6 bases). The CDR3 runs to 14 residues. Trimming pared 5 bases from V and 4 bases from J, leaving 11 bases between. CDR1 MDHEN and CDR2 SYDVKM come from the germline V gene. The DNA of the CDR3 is TGTGCCAGCAGTGGACGGACAGTTAATGAAAAACTGTTTTTT. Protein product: CASSGRTVNEKLFF.

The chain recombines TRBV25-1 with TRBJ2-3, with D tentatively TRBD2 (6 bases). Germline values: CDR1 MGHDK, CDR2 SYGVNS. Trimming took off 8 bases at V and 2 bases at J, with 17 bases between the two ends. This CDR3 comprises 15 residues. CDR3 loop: CASSRRGRITDTQYF. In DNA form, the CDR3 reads TGTGCCAGCTCACGCCGGGGGAGAATCACAGATACGCAGTATTTT.

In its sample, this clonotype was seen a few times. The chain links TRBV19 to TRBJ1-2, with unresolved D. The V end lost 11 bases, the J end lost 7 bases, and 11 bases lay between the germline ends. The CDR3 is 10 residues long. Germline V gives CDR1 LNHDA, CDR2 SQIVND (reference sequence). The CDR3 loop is CAVGSSGYTF. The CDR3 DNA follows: TGTGCCGTCGGATCATCTGGCTACACCTTC.

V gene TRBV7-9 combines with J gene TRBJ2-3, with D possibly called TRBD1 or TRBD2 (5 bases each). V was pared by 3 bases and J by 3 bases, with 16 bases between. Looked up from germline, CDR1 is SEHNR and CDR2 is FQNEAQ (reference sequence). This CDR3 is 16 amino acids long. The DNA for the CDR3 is TGTGCCAGCAGCTTTTACGTCGGCAGGGAGACAGATACGCAGTATTTT. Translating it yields CASSFYVGRETDTQYF.

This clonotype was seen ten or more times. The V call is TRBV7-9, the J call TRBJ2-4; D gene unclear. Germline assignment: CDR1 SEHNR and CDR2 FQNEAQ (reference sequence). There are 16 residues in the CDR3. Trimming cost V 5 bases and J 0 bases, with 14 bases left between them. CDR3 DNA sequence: TGTGCCAGCAGCCATAAGTCCTCCCTAGCCAAAAACATTCAGTACTTC. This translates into CASSHKSSLAKNIQYF.

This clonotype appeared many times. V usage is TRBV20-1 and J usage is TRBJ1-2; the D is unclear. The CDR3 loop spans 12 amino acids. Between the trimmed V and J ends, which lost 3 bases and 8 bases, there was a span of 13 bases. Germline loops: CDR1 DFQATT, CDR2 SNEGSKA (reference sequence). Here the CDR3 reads CSASESSPGYTF. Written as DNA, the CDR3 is TGCAGTGCTAGTGAGTCCTCCCCGGGCTACACCTTC.

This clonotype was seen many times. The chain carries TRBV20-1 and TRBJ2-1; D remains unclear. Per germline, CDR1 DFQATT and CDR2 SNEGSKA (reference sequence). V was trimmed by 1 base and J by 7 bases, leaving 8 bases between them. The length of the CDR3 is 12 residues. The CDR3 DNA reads TGCAGTGCTAGAGGACCCCAGAATGAGCAGTTCTTC. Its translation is CSARGPQNEQFF.

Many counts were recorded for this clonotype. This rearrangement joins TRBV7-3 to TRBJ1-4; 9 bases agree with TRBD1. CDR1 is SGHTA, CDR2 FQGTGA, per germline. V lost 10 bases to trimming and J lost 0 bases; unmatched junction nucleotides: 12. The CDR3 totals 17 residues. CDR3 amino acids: CATQNGTGPPTNEKLFF. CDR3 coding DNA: TGTGCCACTCAAAACGGGACAGGGCCCCCAACTAATGAAAAACTGTTTTTT.

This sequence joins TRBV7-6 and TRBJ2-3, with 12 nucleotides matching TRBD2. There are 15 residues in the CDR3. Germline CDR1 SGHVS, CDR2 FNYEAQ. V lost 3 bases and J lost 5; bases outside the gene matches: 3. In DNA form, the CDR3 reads TGTGCCAGCAGCTTTCTAGCGGGAGGGTTAGATACGCAGTATTTT. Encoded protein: CASSFLAGGLDTQYF.